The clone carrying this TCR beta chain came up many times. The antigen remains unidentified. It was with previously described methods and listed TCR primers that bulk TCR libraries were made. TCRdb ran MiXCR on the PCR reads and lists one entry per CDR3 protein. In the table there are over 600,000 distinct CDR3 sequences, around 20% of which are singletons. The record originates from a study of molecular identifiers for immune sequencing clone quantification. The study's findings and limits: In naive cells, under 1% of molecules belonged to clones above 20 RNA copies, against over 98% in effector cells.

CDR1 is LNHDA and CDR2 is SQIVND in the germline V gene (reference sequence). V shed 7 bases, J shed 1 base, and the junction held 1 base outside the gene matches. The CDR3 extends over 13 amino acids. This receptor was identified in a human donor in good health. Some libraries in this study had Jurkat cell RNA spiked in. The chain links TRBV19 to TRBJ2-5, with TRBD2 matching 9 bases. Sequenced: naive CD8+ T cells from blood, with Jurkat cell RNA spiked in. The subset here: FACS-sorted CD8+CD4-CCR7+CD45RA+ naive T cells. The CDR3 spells CASTTSGQETQYF. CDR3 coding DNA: TGTGCCAGTACGACTAGCGGCCAAGAGACCCAGTACTTC.